These 18 T cell receptor beta chains share one sample of origin, sequenced in a study of pediatric ulcerative colitis. Rectal tissue came from one to two pinch biopsies taken at colonoscopy. Produced via immunoSEQ multiplex PCR; TCRdb's table is partial and in-frame only. The data show 40,000 to 60,000 clones, with under 80% seen just once and 3.5% to 4.5% held by the top ten. The sequenced sample was gut tissue. The receptors come from a girl aged 5 to 17 with moderate ulcerative colitis.

This chain uses TRBV9 with TRBJ2-1; 7 nucleotides match TRBD2. The V gene end was trimmed by 0 bases and the J gene end by 9 bases; junction bases not matched to a gene: 12. The CDR3 is 16 amino acids. Per the germline V gene, CDR1 is SGDLS and CDR2 is YYNGEE. CDR3 DNA: TGTGCCAGCAGCGTAGCTGCCCGAGCCGGGGGGATTGAGCAGTTCTTC. Translated, it gives CASSVAARAGGIEQFF.

The chain couples TRBV4-3 to TRBJ2-1; D perhaps matches TRBD1 (6 bases). This CDR3 spans 15 amino acids. V was cut by 0 bases and J by 6 bases, with 12 bases left in between. CDR1 is LGHNA, CDR2 YSLEER, per germline. This chain's CDR3 is CASSQEGASINEQFF. The CDR3 nucleotides are TGCGCCAGCAGCCAAGAGGGGGCTAGCATCAATGAGCAGTTCTTC.

The table lists this clone with a few counts. V gene TRBV5-5 combines with J gene TRBJ2-7; D is undetermined. Trimming stripped 0 bases from V and 7 bases from J, with 2 bases between. The germline V gene encodes CDR1 SGHKS and CDR2 YYEKEE (reference sequence). This CDR3 contains 10 residues. The CDR3 reads CASSLEEQYF. CDR3 nucleotide sequence: TGTGCCAGCAGCTTGGAAGAGCAGTACTTC. Full variable domain (remainder filled in from reference TRBV5-5 and TRBJ2-7): DAGVTQSPTHLIKTRGQQVTLRCSPISGHKSVSWYQQVLGQGPQFIFQYYEKEERGRGNFPDRFSARQFPNYSSELNVNALLLGDSALYLCASSLEEQYFGPGTRLTVT.

This sequence joins TRBV30 and TRBJ1-1; TRBD1 agrees at 10 bases. The length of the CDR3 is 12 residues. V was clipped by 5 bases and J by 6 bases; unmatched bases: 3. CDR1 is GTSNPN, CDR2 SVGIG, per germline (reference sequence). Here the CDR3 reads CAWGTGVSEAFF. As DNA, the CDR3 is TGTGCCTGGGGGACAGGGGTTTCTGAAGCTTTCTTT.

This chain links TRBV28 with TRBJ1-4, with 8 positions matching TRBD1. The V gene end was trimmed by 3 bases and the J gene end by 10 bases; junction bases not matched to a gene: 10. The germline V gene has CDR1 MDHEN and CDR2 SYDVKM. There are 15 residues in the CDR3. The CDR3 region has the DNA TGTGCCAGCAGTTTCACGACAGGGGCTGCGGGAAAACTGTTTTTT. Its translation: CASSFTTGAAGKLFF.

This clone was found once. The chain is built from TRBV6-5 and TRBJ2-7, with TRBD1 matching 7 bases. V shed 8 bases and J 3 bases; nucleotides not matched to a gene: 1. This CDR3 has 11 amino acids. Germline V gives CDR1 MNHEY, CDR2 SVGAGI. The CDR3: CASGTDYEQYF. The CDR3 coding sequence is TGTGCCAGCGGGACAGACTACGAGCAGTACTTC.

The genes are TRBV6-6 and TRBJ1-5; no definite D call. Germline CDR1 reads MNHNY; CDR2 reads SVGAGI (reference sequence). CDR3 length: 13 amino acids. Deletions cut 6 bases from V and 7 bases from J, with 13 bases between. CDR3 DNA: TGTGCCAGCAGCCCCGGCGTGGGACAGCCCCAGCATTTT. The encoded protein is CASSPGVGQPQHF.

The rearrangement links TRBV5-1 to TRBJ2-1; D uncertain. Germline V gene lookup returns CDR1 SGHRS and CDR2 YFSETQ. The ends were cut back, 0 bases at V and 9 bases at J, with 7 bases in the middle. The CDR3 is 12 amino acids. CDR3 sequence: CASSLVPGEQFF. The CDR3 DNA reads as TGCGCCAGCAGCTTGGTTCCCGGTGAGCAGTTCTTC.

The chain is built from TRBV2 and TRBJ2-3; 9 positions agree with TRBD1. This CDR3 region has 12 residues. J lost 5 bases, V lost 7 bases, and 1 base had no gene match. The germline gives CDR1 SNHLY, CDR2 FYNNEI. The CDR3 coding sequence is TGTGCCAGCAACAGGGGGCTAGATACGCAGTATTTT. Its translation is CASNRGLDTQYF.

The gene calls are TRBV30 and TRBJ1-4; TRBD1 matches 9 bases. CDR3 length: 14 amino acids. V shed 2 bases, J shed 4 bases, and the junction held 2 bases outside the gene matches. Germline assignment: CDR1 GTSNPN and CDR2 SVGIG (reference sequence). This CDR3 reads CAWSRQGVNEKLFF. CDR3 sequence (DNA): TGTGCCTGGAGTCGACAGGGGGTTAATGAAAAACTGTTTTTT.

In this sample, this clone turned up a few times. This rearrangement joins TRBV6-1 to TRBJ2-2; 7 bases are a match to TRBD1. Germline CDR1 MNHNS, CDR2 SASEGT. V was clipped by 7 bases and J by 5 bases; unmatched bases: 10. The CDR3 sequence is 15 residues long. CDR3 loop: CASISRGIFTGELFF. The CDR3 DNA reads TGTGCCAGCATCAGCAGGGGGATATTTACCGGGGAGCTGTTTTTT.

The chain links TRBV4-1 to TRBJ1-2; 7 nucleotides line up with TRBD1. With 8 bases clipped from V and 7 bases from J, the junction kept 19 bases outside the gene matches. The CDR3 has 16 residues. CDR1 and CDR2 (germline): MGHRA, YSYEKL. The CDR3: CASSSLGDRVFGGYTF. For the CDR3, the DNA is TGCGCCAGCTCCAGTCTCGGTGACAGGGTGTTTGGTGGCTACACCTTC.

This clone turned up a few times. The chain carries TRBV7-9 and TRBJ1-2; no reliable D call. The length of the CDR3 is 13 residues. The germline V and J ends were trimmed by 3 bases and 3 bases, with 8 bases remaining between them. In germline, CDR1 is SEHNR, CDR2 FQNEAQ (reference sequence). CDR3 amino acids: CASSFPSDYGYTF. Written as DNA, the CDR3 is TGTGCCAGCAGCTTCCCATCCGACTATGGCTACACCTTC.

The rearrangement uses TRBV19 and TRBJ2-5; the D gene could be TRBD1 or TRBD2 (5 bases each). Looked up from germline, CDR1 is LNHDA and CDR2 is SQIVND (reference sequence). CDR3 length: 13 residues. Trimming shortened V by 5 bases and J by 8 bases, and 15 bases separated the two germline ends. The CDR3 is CASSSGPVRTQYF. DNA of the CDR3: TGTGCCAGTAGTTCGGGACCCGTTAGAACCCAGTACTTC.

CDR3 amino acids: CASSYPYQPQHF. Here the CDR3 DNA reads TGTGCCAGCAGTTACCCCTATCAGCCCCAGCATTTT. V gene TRBV6-6 combines with J gene TRBJ1-5; D call uncertain. The V and J ends lost 2 bases and 5 bases respectively, with 4 bases between them. Germline V gives CDR1 MNHNY, CDR2 SVGAGI (reference sequence). The CDR3 loop spans 12 amino acids.

A remark on this clone: An end of the junction does not agree with germline; a read error may underlie this. The rearrangement uses TRBV23-1 and TRBJ2-1; TRBD2 matches at 7 bases. TRBV23-1 is noted as an ORF with a role that remains uncertain. The CDR3 is 15 amino acids. The CDR3 coding sequence is TGCGCCAGCAGACAGAAGCGGGATCGGTACATTGAGCAGTTCTTC. Its protein is CASRQKRDRYIEQFF.

This clone was counted between two and nine times. The chain uses TRBV4-2 and TRBJ1-1, with 9 bases fitting TRBD1. The CDR3 is made up of 14 amino acids. With V trimmed by 5 bases and J by 4 bases, 5 bases remained unmatched. Germline CDR1 is LGHNA and CDR2 is YNFKEQ. CDR3 residues: CASSNRGRITEAFF. CDR3 bases: TGTGCCAGCAGCAACAGGGGGCGCATCACTGAAGCTTTCTTT.

The V gene is TRBV18, the J gene TRBJ2-6, with D perhaps TRBD1 (5 bases). In germline, CDR1 is KGHSH, CDR2 LQKENI. CDR3 length: 17 amino acids. Trimming cost V 2 bases and J 0 bases, with 11 bases left between them. The CDR3 DNA sequence: TGTGCCAGCTCACCAGGCCAGGGCAACTCTGGGGCCAACGTCCTGACTTTC. Amino acids: CASSPGQGNSGANVLTF.